Detailed here is one T cell receptor (beta chain). What it recognizes is unknown. Produced via immunoSEQ multiplex PCR; TCRdb's table is partial and in-frame only. The sample holds some 1 million clones, around four fifths seen once. The sample comes from a study of shared clonotypes between healthy human individuals. Study observations and caveats: Relative to memory subsets, naive subsets generally showed larger estimated richness.

Germline V CDR1 and CDR2: LNHNV, YYDKDF (reference sequence). V shed 0 bases and J shed 5 bases, with 10 bases lying between them. This CDR3 has 14 residues. The origin of this receptor is a man aged 18 to 35 in good health. V gene TRBV15 combines with J gene TRBJ1-2; tentatively, D is TRBD1 (5 bases). Sequenced input: memory CD4+ T cells sorted from blood. The subset was: CD45RA-negative fraction. CDR3 loop: CATSRDKTAYGYTF. The CDR3 DNA reads as TGTGCCACCAGCAGAGACAAGACAGCTTATGGCTACACCTTC.